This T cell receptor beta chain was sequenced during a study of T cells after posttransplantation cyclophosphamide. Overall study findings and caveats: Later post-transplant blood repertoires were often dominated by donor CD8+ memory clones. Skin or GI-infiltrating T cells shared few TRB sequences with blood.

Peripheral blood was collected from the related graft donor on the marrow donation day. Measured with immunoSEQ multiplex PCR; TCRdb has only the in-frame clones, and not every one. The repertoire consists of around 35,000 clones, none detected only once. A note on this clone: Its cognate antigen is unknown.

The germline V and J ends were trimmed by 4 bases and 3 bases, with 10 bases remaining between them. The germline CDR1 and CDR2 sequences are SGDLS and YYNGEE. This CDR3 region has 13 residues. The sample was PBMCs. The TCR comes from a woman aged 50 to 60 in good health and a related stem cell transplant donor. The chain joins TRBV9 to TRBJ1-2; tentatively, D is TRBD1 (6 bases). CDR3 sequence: CASSPQGYYGYTF. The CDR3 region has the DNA TGTGCCAGCAGCCCCCAGGGGTACTATGGCTACACCTTC.